This TCR beta chain derives from a study of immune characterization of retroperitoneal liposarcoma (dated by TCRdb to 2018 to 2020). The library was made by PCR. The instrument given in TCRdb is NextSeq 500. TCRdb handled the public reads itself, with Q25 trimming in fastp and clone calling in MiXCR, and kept productive beta chains. Entries are consolidated by CDR3 protein sequence, retaining the most common genes and DNA. The sample data list roughly 9,300 distinct CDR3 sequences, and around a third of these were observed just once. The ten largest clonotypes hold around a quarter of the sample. A word on this clonotype: Its cognate antigen has yet to be identified. No per-base quality is available; no much larger clone lies one base away.

The sequence came from a male donor with retroperitoneal liposarcoma. The material sequenced was tumor tissue.

The CDR3 protein is CASSLRVGATTYNEQFF. The sequence in DNA is TGTGCCAGCAGCCTTCGCGTCGGGGCTACTACCTACAATGAGCAGTTCTTC. The chain uses TRBV11-3 and TRBJ2-1; the D gene is perhaps TRBD1 or TRBD2, each of them matching over 5 bases. The CDR3 goes from the cysteine to the phenylalanine over 17 residues. CDR3 DNA is the only sequence kept; it has 51 bases, read in frame from the first base. V gives up 5 bases and J gives up 2 bases, and the segment between their germline ends measures 19 bases. As encoded in the germline V gene, CDR1 is SGHNT while CDR2 is YENEEA.